The clone carrying this T cell receptor beta chain occurred a few times. Antigen specificity is unknown. The CDR3 extends over 11 amino acids. V lost 3 bases and J lost 4, with 6 bases in between. Germline CDR1 is SQVTM and CDR2 is ANQGSEA. Tagging with unique molecular identifiers was a feature of the TCR beta cDNA libraries. T cells numbering about 0.85 to 10 million yielded some 520,000 cDNA molecules. TCRdb re-derived calls from the PCR reads in MiXCR, one entry per CDR3 protein. The repertoire holds over 300,000 distinct CDR3 sequences, with roughly 38% as singletons. This sample is drawn from a study of post-analysis software for immune sequencing data. For the study at large: Several disease courses (relapsing-remitting, secondary progressive and progressive-relapsing) of multiple sclerosis were included. Study results and limitations: Included in a set of roughly 5 TRBV segments more frequent in patients than controls were TRBV5-6, TRBV5-1 and TRBV20-1. Diversity measured as normalized Chao1 was significantly lower in multiple sclerosis patients than in controls.

This chain joins TRBV29-1 and TRBJ2-5, with D uncertain. This receptor was obtained from a girl between 10 and 17 years old with multiple sclerosis. Sequencing was done on a sample of blood. CDR3: CSVDDGETQYF. As DNA, the CDR3 is TGCAGCGTTGATGACGGAGAGACCCAGTACTTC.